This is a list of T cell receptor beta chains from one sample in a study of blood T cell repertoires in COVID-19. Produced via immunoSEQ multiplex PCR; TCRdb's table is partial and in-frame only. The sample records approximately 280,000 clones, 70% to 90% being singletons. The sequenced material came from peripheral blood. These receptors all come from a man younger than 35 with active or convalescent COVID-19. Each CDR3 is given with its conserved first and last residue. D genes are given only for firm matches. Clone size is stated in some rows and not others, as once, few, many or a class when expanded.

TRBV6-2/TRBV6-3,-,-,TRBJ1-2,TGTGCCAGCAGTCGCGAGAGAGCCTCTATCGTCGGCTACACCTTC,CASSRERASIVGYTF
TRBV6-2/TRBV6-3,many,TRBD2,TRBJ2-5,TGTGCCAGCAGTTTGACTAGCGGGGGGTCGGAGACCCAGTACTTC,CASSLTSGGSETQYF
TRBV10-1,-,-,TRBJ2-2,TGCGCCAGCCGCCAGGGGTGGAACACCGGGGAGCTGTTTTTT,CASRQGWNTGELFF
TRBV4-1,-,-,TRBJ2-5,TGCGCCAGCAGCGGGAGGCGAGCAGAGACCCAGTACTTC,CASSGRRAETQYF
TRBV5-1,-,TRBD1,TRBJ2-7,TGCGCCAGCAGCGCCGGGACAGCCTACGAGCAGTACTTC,CASSAGTAYEQYF
TRBV7-9,-,TRBD2,TRBJ2-1,TGTGCCAGCAGCCGAGGTGGCGGGGGGCTAAATGAGCAGTTCTTC,CASSRGGGGLNEQFF
TRBV13,-,TRBD2,TRBJ2-3,TGTGCCAGCAGCTCTACTAGCGTCGGGGCGCGCACAGATACGCAGTATTTT,CASSSTSVGARTDTQYF
TRBV15,-,-,TRBJ1-3,TGTGCCACCAGCAGCAACAGGTTTGCAGGAAACACCATATATTTT,CATSSNRFAGNTIYF
TRBV4-3,-,TRBD1,TRBJ2-7,TGCGCCAGCAGCCAAGGGAGCGATTTGGGGACAGCCTCCTACGAGCAGTACTTC,CASSQGSDLGTASYEQYF
TRBV4-1,-,TRBD2,TRBJ2-3,TGCGCCAGCAGCCTAGGGGCCCTGGGGGGGACAGATACGCAGTATTTT,CASSLGALGGTDTQYF
TRBV19,-,TRBD1,TRBJ1-2,TGTGCCAGTAGTAATATCCGGGGACAGAGCTATGGCTACACCTTC,CASSNIRGQSYGYTF
TRBV3-1/TRBV3-2,-,-,TRBJ2-3,TGTGCCAGCAGCCAAGAGCTCTACAGATCTAGCACAGATACGCAGTATTTT,CASSQELYRSSTDTQYF
TRBV27,-,-,TRBJ1-1,TGTGCCAGCAGTTTATCGCCACGAGGTGGCACTGAAGCTTTCTTT,CASSLSPRGGTEAFF
TRBV3-1/TRBV3-2,-,-,TRBJ2-3,TGTGCCAGCAGCCTCCTCGGTGCGGGGATTAGCACAGATACGCAGTATTTT,CASSLLGAGISTDTQYF
TRBV7-3,-,TRBD2,TRBJ2-2,TGTGCCAGCGAGGCCGGGGGGGACCGCACCGGGGAGCTGTTTTTT,CASEAGGDRTGELFF
TRBV13,-,TRBD1,TRBJ2-7,TGTGCCAGCAGTCCTCGACAGGGGGCTAATGGCGAGCAGTACTTC,CASSPRQGANGEQYF
TRBV3-1/TRBV3-2,-,-,TRBJ1-1,TGTGCCAGCAGTTTCAGGGCGGACACTGAAGCTTTCTTT,CASSFRADTEAFF
TRBV4-1,-,TRBD2,TRBJ2-5,TGCGCCAGCAGGGAGACTAGCCTTGGGACCCAGTACTTC,CASRETSLGTQYF
TRBV6-2/TRBV6-3,-,TRBD1,TRBJ1-1,TGTGCCAGCAGTTACTCGTCAGACAGGGGTTACACTGAAGCTTTCTTT,CASSYSSDRGYTEAFF
TRBV27,-,TRBD1,TRBJ1-1,TGTGCCAGCAGTTTTATAGGGGGCAGGACTGAAGCTTTCTTT,CASSFIGGRTEAFF
TRBV27,-,TRBD1,TRBJ2-4,TGTGCCAGCAGTCCTATTCTAGGGGGCCCGGCCAAAAACATTCAGTACTTC,CASSPILGGPAKNIQYF
TRBV9,once,-,TRBJ1-4,TGTGCCAGCAGCGTAGGGCCGACAACTAATGAAAAACTGTTTTTT,CASSVGPTTNEKLFF
TRBV9,-,-,TRBJ1-6,TGTGCCAGCAGCAGTCCGGTGGAGTCAACTCCAAATTCACCCCTCCACTTT,CASSSPVESTPNSPLHF
TRBV7-9,few,TRBD2,TRBJ2-4,TGTGCCAGCAGCCCTCAGACTAGCGGGGGATTCAAAAACATTCAGTACTTC,CASSPQTSGGFKNIQYF
TRBV18,-,-,TRBJ1-2,TGTGCCAGCTCACCAAGCCTACTATCTAACTATGGCTACACCTTC,CASSPSLLSNYGYTF
TRBV7-9,once,-,TRBJ2-5,TGTGCCAGCAGCCCTATCTACCGACAGGGGAGGGAAGAGACCCAGTACTTC,CASSPIYRQGREETQYF
TRBV13,once,-,TRBJ2-7,TGTGCCAGCAGCTTAGTAGGTCGGGGAACCCACGAGCAGTACTTC,CASSLVGRGTHEQYF
TRBV2,few,TRBD1,TRBJ1-2,TGTGCCAGCAGTTTGACAGGGGGATTTAGCTATGGCTACACCTTC,CASSLTGGFSYGYTF